Below are 5 T cell receptor beta chains sequenced from a single sample in a study of blood T cell repertoires in COVID-19. Profiling relied on immunoSEQ multiplex PCR, and the TCRdb table lists in-frame clones only, not all of them. This sample has around 200,000 clones, with about 81% found just once. The sequenced sample was PBMCs or T cells enriched from blood (not recorded which). The receptors stem from a man aged 35-49 years who had recovered from COVID-19.

V is TRBV6-4 and J is TRBJ1-1; 7 nucleotides agree with TRBD1. CDR1 and CDR2 (germline): MRHNA, SNTAGT. J gave up 5 bases and V 5 bases, and 5 bases lay outside the gene matches. This CDR3 has 13 amino acids. CDR3 residues: CASSKTGVTEAFF. Written as DNA, the CDR3 is TGTGCCAGCAGTAAAACAGGGGTGACTGAAGCTTTCTTT.

This clone appeared a single time. CDR3: CASSRDRGPNTEAFF. The CDR3 bases are TGTGCCAGCAGTCGGGACAGGGGGCCGAACACTGAAGCTTTCTTT. The chain combines TRBV2 with TRBJ1-1, with 12 positions matching TRBD1. The CDR3 spans 15 residues. From germline, CDR1 is SNHLY and CDR2 FYNNEI. V lost 5 bases and J lost 1; bases outside the gene matches: 2.

The gene calls are TRBV11-2 and TRBJ2-7, with 10 bases aligning to TRBD2. This CDR3 is built from 16 residues. Germline lookup yields CDR1 SGHAT and CDR2 FQNNGV. Trimming cost V 5 bases and J 4 bases; bases outside gene matches: 11. The DNA for the CDR3 is TGTGCCAGCAGCCCACCTTCTAGCGGGAGTTTATACGAGCAGTACTTC. Translated: CASSPPSSGSLYEQYF.

This clone was counted a single time. The chain is built from TRBV21-1 and TRBJ2-7; the D call in the table, TRBD2, was not verified against the DNA. TRBV21-1 corresponds to a pseudogene. There are 17 residues in the CDR3. The chain's CDR3 is CASSKLCVAETLYEQYF. The DNA of the CDR3 is TGTGCCAGCAGCAAACTTTGTGTCGCGGAGACGCTCTACGAGCAGTACTTC.

This clone appeared a single time. This chain joins TRBV24-1 and TRBJ2-3; TRBD2 matches at 8 bases. The trim removed 2 bases at V and 5 bases at J, leaving 2 bases unmatched. Germline CDR1 KGHDR, CDR2 SFDVKD. The CDR3 loop spans 14 amino acids. The CDR3 DNA reads TGTGCCACCAGTGATTCCGGGAGGGGAGATACGCAGTATTTT. This encodes CATSDSGRGDTQYF.